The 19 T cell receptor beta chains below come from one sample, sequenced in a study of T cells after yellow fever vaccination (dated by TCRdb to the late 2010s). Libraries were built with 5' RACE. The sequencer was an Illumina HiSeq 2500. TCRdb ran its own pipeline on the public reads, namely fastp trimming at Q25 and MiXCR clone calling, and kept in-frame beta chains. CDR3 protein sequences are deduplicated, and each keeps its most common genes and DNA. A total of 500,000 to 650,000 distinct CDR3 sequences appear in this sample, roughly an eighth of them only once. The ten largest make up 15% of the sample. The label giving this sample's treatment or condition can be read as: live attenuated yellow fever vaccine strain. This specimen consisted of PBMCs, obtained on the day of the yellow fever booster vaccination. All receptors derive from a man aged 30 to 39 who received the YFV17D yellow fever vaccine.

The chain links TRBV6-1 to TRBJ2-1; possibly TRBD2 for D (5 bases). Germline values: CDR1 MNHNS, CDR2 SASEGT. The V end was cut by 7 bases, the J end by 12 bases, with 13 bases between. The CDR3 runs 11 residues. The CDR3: CASILGAGQFF. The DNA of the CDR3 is TGTGCCAGCATTTTAGGCGCGGGGCAGTTCTTC.

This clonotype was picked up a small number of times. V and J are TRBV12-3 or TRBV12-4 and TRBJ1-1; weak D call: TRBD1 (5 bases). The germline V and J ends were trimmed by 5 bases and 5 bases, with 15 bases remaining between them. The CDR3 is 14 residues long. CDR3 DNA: TGTGCCAGCAGTGTACAGGTGAGAAGAACTGAAGCTTTCTTT. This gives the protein CASSVQVRRTEAFF.

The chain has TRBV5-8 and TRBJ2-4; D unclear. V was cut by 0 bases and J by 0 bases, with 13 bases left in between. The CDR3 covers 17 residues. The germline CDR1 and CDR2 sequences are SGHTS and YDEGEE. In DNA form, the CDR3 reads TGTGCCAGCAGCTTGGGTCCGACCGTACTAGCCAAAAACATTCAGTACTTC. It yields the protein CASSLGPTVLAKNIQYF.

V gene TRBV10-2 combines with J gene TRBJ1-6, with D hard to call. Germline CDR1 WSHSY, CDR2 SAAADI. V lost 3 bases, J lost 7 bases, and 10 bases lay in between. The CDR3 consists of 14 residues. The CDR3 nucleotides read TGCGCCAGCAGTGACTGGACCGAAAATTCACCCCTCCACTTT. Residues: CASSDWTENSPLHF.

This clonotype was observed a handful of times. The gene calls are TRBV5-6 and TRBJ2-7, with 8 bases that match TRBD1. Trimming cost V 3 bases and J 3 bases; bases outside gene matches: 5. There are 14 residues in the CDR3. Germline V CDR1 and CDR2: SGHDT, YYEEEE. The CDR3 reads CASSWTGKSYEQYF. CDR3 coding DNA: TGTGCCAGCAGCTGGACAGGGAAAAGCTACGAGCAGTACTTC. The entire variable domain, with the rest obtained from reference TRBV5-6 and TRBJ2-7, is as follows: DAGVTQSPTHLIKTRGQQVTLRCSPKSGHDTVSWYQQALGQGPQFIFQYYEEEERQRGNFPDRFSGHQFPNYSSELNVNALLLGDSALYLCASSWTGKSYEQYFGPGTRLTVT.

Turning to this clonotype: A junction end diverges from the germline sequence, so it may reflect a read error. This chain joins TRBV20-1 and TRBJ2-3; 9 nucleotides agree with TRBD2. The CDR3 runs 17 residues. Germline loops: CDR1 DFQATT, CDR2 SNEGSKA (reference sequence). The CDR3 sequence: CCARLLSSGIRTDTQYF. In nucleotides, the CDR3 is TGCTGTGCTAGACTTCTTTCTAGCGGGATTAGGACAGATACGCAGTATTTT.

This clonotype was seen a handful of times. The CDR3 loop reads CASSNLGHYGYTF. Here the CDR3 DNA reads TGCGCCAGCAGTAACCTGGGCCACTATGGCTACACCTTC. The rearrangement uses TRBV10-2 and TRBJ1-2; no clear D gene. The CDR3 consists of 13 residues. The V gene lost 5 bases and the J gene lost 3 bases, with 10 bases spanning the gap. The germline CDR1 and CDR2 sequences are WSHSY and SAAADI.

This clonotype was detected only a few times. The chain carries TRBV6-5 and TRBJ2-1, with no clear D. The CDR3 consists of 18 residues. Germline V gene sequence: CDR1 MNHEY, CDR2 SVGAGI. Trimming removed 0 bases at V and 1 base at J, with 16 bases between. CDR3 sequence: CASSYSIYSAKSYNEQFF. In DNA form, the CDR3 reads TGTGCCAGCAGTTACTCGATATATTCAGCAAAATCCTACAATGAGCAGTTCTTC.

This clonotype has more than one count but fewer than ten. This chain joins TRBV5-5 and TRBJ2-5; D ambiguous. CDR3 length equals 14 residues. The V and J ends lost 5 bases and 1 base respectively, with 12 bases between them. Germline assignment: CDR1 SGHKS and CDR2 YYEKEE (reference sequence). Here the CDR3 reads CASRPMMAQETQYF. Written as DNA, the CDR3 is TGTGCCAGCAGGCCCATGATGGCCCAAGAGACCCAGTACTTC.

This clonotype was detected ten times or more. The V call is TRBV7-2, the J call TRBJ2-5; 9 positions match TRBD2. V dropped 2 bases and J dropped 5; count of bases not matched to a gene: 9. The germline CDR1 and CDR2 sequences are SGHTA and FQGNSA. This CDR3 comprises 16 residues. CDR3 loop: CASSLIFPSGMETQYF. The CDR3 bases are TGTGCCAGCAGCTTAATTTTTCCTAGCGGGATGGAGACCCAGTACTTC. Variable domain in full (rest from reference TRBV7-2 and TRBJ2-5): GAGVSQSPSNKVTEKGKDVELRCDPISGHTALYWYRQSLGQGLEFLIYFQGNSAPDKSGLPSDRFSAERTGGSVSTLTIQRTQQEDSAVYLCASSLIFPSGMETQYFGPGTRLLVL.

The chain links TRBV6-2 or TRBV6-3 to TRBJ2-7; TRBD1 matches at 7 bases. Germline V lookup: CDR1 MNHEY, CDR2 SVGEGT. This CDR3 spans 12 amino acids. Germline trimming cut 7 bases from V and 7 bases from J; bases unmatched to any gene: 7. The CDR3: CASTTPQGEQYF. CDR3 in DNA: TGTGCCAGCACCACCCCACAGGGGGAGCAGTACTTC.

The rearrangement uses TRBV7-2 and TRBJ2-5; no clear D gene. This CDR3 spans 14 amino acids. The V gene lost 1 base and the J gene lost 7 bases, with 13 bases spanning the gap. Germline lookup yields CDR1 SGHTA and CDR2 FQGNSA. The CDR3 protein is CASSLENLPGTQYF. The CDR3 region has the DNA TGTGCCAGCAGCTTAGAGAACCTACCAGGGACCCAGTACTTC.

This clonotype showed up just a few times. CDR3 sequence reads: CASSLTGVGANVLTF. The CDR3 bases are TGTGCCAGCAGTTTAACAGGGGTCGGGGCCAACGTCCTGACTTTC. This chain links TRBV6-5 with TRBJ2-6; 7 bases match TRBD1. Germline V gene data show CDR1 as MNHEY and CDR2 as SVGAGI. Trimming cost V 4 bases and J 4 bases; bases outside gene matches: 4. The CDR3 runs to 15 residues.

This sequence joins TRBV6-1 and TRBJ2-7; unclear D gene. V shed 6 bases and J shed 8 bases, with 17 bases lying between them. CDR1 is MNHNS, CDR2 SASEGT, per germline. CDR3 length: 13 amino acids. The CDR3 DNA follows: TGTGCCAGCAGCTCCCTTGGGCCTCTCCAGCAGTACTTC. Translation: CASSSLGPLQQYF.

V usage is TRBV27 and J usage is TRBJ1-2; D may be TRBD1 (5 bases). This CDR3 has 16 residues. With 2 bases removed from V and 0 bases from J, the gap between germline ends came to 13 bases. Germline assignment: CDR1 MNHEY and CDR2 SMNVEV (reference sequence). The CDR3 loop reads CASSLRIDSANYGYTF. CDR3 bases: TGTGCCAGCAGTTTAAGGATCGACAGCGCTAACTATGGCTACACCTTC.

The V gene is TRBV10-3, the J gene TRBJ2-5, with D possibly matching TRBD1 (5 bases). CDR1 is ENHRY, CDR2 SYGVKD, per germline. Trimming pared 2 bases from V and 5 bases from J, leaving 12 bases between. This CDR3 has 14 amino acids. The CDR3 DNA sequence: TGTGCCATCAGTGAGCTCGGAAGGGGTGAGACCCAGTACTTC. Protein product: CAISELGRGETQYF.

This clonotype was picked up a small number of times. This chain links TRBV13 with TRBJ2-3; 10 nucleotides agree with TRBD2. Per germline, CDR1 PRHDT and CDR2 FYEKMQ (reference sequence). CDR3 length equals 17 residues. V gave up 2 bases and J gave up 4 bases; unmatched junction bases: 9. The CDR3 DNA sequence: TGTGCCAGCAGCTTACAGGGGCTAGCGGGAGTGGCAGATACGCAGTATTTT. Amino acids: CASSLQGLAGVADTQYF.

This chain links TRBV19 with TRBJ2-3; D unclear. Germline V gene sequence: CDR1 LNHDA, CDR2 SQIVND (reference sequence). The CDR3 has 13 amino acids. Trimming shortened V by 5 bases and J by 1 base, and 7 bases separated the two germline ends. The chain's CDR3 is CASSPHRTDTQYF. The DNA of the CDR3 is TGTGCCAGTAGTCCACACCGCACAGATACGCAGTATTTT.

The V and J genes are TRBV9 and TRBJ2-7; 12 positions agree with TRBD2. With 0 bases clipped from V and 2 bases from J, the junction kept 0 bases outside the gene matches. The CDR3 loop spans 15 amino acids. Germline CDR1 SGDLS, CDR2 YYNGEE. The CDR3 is CASSVGTSGTYEQYF. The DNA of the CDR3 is TGTGCCAGCAGCGTAGGGACTAGCGGGACCTACGAGCAGTACTTC.